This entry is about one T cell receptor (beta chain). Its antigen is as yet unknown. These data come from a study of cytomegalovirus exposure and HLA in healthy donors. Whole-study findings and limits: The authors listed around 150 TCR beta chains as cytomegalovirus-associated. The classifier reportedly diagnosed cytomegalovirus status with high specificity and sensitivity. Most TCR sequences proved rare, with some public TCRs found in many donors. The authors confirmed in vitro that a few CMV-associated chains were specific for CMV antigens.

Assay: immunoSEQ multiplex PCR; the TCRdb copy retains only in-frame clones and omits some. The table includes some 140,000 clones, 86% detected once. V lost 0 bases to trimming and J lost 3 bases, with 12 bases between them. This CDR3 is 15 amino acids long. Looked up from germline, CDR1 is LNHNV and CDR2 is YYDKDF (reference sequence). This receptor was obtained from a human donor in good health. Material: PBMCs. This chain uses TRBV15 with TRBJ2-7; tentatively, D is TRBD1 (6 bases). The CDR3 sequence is CATSREQGFDYEQYF. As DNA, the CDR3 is TGTGCCACCAGCAGAGAGCAGGGGTTTGACTACGAGCAGTACTTC.